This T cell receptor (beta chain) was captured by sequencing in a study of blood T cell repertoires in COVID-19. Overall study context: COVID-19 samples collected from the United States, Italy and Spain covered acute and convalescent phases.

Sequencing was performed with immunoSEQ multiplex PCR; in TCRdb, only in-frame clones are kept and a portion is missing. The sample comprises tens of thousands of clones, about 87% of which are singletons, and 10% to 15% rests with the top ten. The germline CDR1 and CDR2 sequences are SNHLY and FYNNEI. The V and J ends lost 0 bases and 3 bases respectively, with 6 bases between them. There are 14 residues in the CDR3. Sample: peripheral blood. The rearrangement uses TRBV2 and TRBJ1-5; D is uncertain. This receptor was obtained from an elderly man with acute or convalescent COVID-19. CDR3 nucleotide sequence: TGTGCCAGCAGTGAAGCAGCTCCCAATCAGCCCCAGCATTTT. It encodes CASSEAAPNQPQHF.